This T cell receptor (beta chain) was found in a study of T cell repertoires in cytomegalovirus infection. Study in general: Signatures in public TCR beta sequences pointed to both CMV infection and matching HLA type.

Via MiXCR, TCRdb re-called the reads, giving one row per CDR3 protein. The table lists 650,000 to 850,000 distinct CDR3 sequences, about 29% of them singletons. Turning to this clonotype: The antigen is unknown.

This CDR3 is 18 amino acids long. The V and J ends lost 0 bases and 1 base respectively, with 19 bases between them. Germline assignment: CDR1 LGHNT and CDR2 FRNRAP. The specimen was cultured CD8+ T cells from PBMCs, collected from culture after CMV antigen stimulation. This sequence joins TRBV12-5 and TRBJ2-7; TRBD2 might be the D (6 bases). The sequence was collected from a human donor in good health (CMV status not recorded). Some clones in this sample may be carry-over from other donors' samples. The chain's CDR3 is CASGLVLEGTQRSYEQYF. CDR3 sequence (DNA): TGTGCTAGTGGTTTGGTCCTGGAGGGGACGCAACGTTCCTACGAGCAGTACTTC.